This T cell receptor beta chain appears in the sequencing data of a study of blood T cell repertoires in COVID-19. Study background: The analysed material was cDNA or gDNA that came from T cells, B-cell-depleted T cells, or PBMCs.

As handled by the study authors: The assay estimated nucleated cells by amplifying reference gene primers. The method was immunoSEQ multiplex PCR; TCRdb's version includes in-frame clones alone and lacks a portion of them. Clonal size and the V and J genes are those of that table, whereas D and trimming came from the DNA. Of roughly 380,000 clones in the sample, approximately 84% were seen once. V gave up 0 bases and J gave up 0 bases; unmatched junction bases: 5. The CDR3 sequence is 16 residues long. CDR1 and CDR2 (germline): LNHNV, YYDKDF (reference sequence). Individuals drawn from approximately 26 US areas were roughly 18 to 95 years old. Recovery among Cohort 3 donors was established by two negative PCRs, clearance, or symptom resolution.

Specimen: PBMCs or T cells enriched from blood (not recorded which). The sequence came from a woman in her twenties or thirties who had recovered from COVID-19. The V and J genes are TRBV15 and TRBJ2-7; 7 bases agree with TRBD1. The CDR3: CATSRDQGGSSYEQYF. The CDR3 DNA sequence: TGTGCCACCAGCAGAGATCAAGGGGGCAGCTCCTACGAGCAGTACTTC. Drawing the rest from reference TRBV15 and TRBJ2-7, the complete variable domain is DAMVIQNPRYQVTQFGKPVTLSCSQTLNHNVMYWYQQKSSQAPKLLFHYYDKDFNNEADTPDNFQSRRPNTSFCFLDIRSPGLGDTAMYLCATSRDQGGSSYEQYFGPGTRLTVT.